The T cell receptor (beta chain) under discussion was sequenced for a study of T-cell memory formation after mild COVID-19. Trimming took off 5 bases at V and 7 bases at J, with 11 bases between the two ends. The CDR3 length is 12 residues. Germline CDR1 MDHEN, CDR2 SYDVKM. One entry per CDR3 protein, called by TCRdb with MiXCR from the 5' RACE reads. The sample has fewer than 400,000 distinct CDR3 sequences; about a sixth are singletons. In this sample, this clonotype turned up a few times. This chain links TRBV28 with TRBJ1-1; D is perhaps TRBD1 (5 bases). The sequence derives from a man aged 18 to 29 who had mild COVID-19 (a few samples of this study predate the infection). Cell type and time point are not known. The specimen was PBMCs or a T cell subset sorted from them (not recorded which). The CDR3 DNA reads TGTGCCAGCAGTACGAGACAGTTTGAAGCTTTCTTT. The encoded protein is CASSTRQFEAFF. The full variable domain, rest sourced from reference TRBV28 and TRBJ1-1, is DVKVTQSSRYLVKRTGEKVFLECVQDMDHENMFWYRQDPGLGLRLIYFSYDVKMKEKGDIPEGYSVSREKKERFSLILESASTNQTSMYLCASSTRQFEAFFGQGTRLTVV.